Sequencing of this T cell receptor (beta chain) was carried out in a study of T cell responses to AZD1222 COVID-19 vaccine. V was clipped by 4 bases and J by 7 bases; unmatched bases: 5. Germline values: CDR1 SQVTM, CDR2 ANQGSEA. This CDR3 is built from 15 residues. Sequencing was performed with immunoSEQ multiplex PCR; in TCRdb, only in-frame clones are kept and a portion is missing. This table has 100,000 to 150,000 clones, approximately 85% appearing once. The sample consisted of peripheral blood, taken on day 0 of AZD1222 vaccination. The receptor was derived from an adult in good health. The chain recombines TRBV29-1 with TRBJ2-2, with 14 bases matching TRBD2. DNA for the CDR3: TGCAGCGTTGGGGGGACTAGCGGGAGTGTCGGGGAGCTGTTTTTT. This translates into CSVGGTSGSVGELFF.